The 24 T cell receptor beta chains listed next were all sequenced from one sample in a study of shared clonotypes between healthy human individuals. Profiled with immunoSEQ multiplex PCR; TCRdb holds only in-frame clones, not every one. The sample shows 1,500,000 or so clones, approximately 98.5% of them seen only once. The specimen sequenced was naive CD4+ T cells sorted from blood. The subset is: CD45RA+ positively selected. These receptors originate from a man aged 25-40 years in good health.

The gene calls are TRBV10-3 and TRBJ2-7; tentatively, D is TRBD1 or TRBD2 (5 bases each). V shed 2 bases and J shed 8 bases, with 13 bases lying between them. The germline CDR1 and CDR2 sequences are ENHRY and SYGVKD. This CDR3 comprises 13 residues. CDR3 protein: CAISEVEPGQQYF. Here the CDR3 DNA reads TGTGCCATCAGTGAGGTAGAGCCGGGACAGCAGTACTTC.

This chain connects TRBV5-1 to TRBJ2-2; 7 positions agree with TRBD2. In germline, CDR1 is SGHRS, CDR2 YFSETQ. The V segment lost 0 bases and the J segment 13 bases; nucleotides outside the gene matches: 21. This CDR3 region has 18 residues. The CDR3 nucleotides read TGCGCCAGCAGCTTGGACGTCGCGGGAGTAAATTTAGGGTCCCCGCTGTTTTTT. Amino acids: CASSLDVAGVNLGSPLFF.

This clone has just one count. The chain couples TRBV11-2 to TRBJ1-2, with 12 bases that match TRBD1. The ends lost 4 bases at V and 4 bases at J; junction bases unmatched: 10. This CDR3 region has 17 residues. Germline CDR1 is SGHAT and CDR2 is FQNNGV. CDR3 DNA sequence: TGTGCCAGCAGCTCACCGGGACAGGGGGCGCGGTTCTATGGCTACACCTTC. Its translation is CASSSPGQGARFYGYTF. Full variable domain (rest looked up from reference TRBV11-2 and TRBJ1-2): EAGVAQSPRYKIIEKRQSVAFWCNPISGHATLYWYQQILGQGPKLLIQFQNNGVVDDSQLPKDRFSAERLKGVDSTLKIQPAKLEDSAVYLCASSSPGQGARFYGYTFGSGTRLTVV.

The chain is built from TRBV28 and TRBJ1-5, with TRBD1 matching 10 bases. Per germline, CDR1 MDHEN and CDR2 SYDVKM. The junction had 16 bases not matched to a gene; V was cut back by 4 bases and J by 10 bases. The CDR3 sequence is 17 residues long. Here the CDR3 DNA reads TGTGCCAGCAGTTCCGGGACAGGGGCCGTTCGGCAATCCCCCCAGCATTTT. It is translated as CASSSGTGAVRQSPQHF.

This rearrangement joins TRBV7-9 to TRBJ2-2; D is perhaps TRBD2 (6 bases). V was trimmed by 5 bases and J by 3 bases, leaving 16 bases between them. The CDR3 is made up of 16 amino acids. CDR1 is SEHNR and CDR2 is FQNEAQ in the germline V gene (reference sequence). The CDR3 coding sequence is TGTGCCAGCAGCCTTCAAAGCTGGGGGGACACCGGGGAGCTGTTTTTT. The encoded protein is CASSLQSWGDTGELFF. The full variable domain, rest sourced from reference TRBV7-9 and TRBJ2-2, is DTGVSQNPRHKITKRGQNVTFRCDPISEHNRLYWYRQTLGQGPEFLTYFQNEAQLEKSRLLSDRFSAERPKGSFSTLEIQRTEQGDSAMYLCASSLQSWGDTGELFFGEGSRLTVL.

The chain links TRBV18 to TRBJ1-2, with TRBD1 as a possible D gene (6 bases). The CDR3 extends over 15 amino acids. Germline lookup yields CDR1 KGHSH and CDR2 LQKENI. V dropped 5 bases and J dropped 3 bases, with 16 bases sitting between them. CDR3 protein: CASSARTDSHYGYTF. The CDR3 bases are TGTGCCAGCTCAGCTCGGACAGATTCCCACTATGGCTACACCTTC.

This CDR3 reads CASSRGSNQPQHF. The CDR3 DNA is TGTGCCAGCAGCCGAGGGAGCAATCAGCCCCAGCATTTT. The chain joins TRBV7-8 to TRBJ1-5; unclear D gene. The V gene's germline CDR1 is SGHVS and CDR2 FQNEAQ. The CDR3 runs 13 residues. Trimming left V 5 bases short and J 1 base short, with 6 bases between.

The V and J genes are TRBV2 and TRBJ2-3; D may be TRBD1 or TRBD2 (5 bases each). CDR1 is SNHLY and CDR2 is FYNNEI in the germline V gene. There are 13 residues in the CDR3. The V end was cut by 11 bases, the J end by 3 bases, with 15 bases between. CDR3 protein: CARRWDGTDTQYF. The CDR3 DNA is TGTGCCCGCCGATGGGACGGTACAGATACGCAGTATTTT.

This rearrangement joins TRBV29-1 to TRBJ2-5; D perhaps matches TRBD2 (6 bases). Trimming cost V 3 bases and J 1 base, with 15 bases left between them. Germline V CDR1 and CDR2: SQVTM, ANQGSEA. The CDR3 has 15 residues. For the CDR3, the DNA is TGCAGCGTTGACTTCGCGGGACGGGGCCAAGAGACCCAGTACTTC. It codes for CSVDFAGRGQETQYF. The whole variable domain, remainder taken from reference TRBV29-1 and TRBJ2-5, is SAVISQKPSRDICQRGTSLTIQCQVDSQVTMMFWYRQQPGQSLTLIATANQGSEATYESGFVIDKFPISRPNLTFSTLTVSNMSPEDSSIYLCSVDFAGRGQETQYFGPGTRLLVL.

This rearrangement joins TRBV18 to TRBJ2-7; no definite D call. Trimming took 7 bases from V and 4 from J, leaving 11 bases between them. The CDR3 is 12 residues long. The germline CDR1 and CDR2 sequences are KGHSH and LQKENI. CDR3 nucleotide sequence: TGTGCCAGCTTAGGGCAGCTTTACGAGCAGTACTTC. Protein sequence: CASLGQLYEQYF.

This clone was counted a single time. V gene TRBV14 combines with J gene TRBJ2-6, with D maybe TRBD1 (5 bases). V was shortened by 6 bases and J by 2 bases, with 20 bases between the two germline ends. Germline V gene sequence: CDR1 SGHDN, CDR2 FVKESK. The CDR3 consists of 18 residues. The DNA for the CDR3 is TGTGCCAGCAGTCTCAAAAGTACAGGCCTAGCTGGGGCCAACGTCCTGACTTTC. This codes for CASSLKSTGLAGANVLTF.

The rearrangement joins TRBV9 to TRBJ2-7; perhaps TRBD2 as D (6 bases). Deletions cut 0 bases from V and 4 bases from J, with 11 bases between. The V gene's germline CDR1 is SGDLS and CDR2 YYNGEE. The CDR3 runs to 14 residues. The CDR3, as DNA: TGTGCCAGCAGCGTAGCTAGCGCGCCTTACGAGCAGTACTTC. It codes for CASSVASAPYEQYF.

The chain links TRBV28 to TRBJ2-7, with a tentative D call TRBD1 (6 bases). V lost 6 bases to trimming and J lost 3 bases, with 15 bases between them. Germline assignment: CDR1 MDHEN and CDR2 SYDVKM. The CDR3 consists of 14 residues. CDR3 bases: TGTGCCAGCAGGAACCGGGACACCTACTACGAGCAGTACTTC. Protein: CASRNRDTYYEQYF.

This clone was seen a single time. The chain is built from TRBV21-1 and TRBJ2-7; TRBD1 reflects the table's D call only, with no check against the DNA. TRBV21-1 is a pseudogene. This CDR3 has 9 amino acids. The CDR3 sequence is CAASAEQYF. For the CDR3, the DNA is TGTGCGGCTTCTGCCGAGCAGTACTTC.

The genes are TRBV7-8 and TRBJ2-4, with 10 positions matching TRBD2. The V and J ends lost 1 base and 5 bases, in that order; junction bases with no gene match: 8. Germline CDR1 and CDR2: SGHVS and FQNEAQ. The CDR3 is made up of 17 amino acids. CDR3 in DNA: TGTGCCAGCAGCTTAGAATCTAGCGGGAGCTCCCAAAACATTCAGTACTTC. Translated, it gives CASSLESSGSSQNIQYF.

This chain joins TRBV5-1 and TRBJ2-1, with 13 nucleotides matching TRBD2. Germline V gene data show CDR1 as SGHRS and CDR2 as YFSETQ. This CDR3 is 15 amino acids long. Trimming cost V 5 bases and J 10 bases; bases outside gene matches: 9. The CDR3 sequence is CASSISGTSGKEQFF. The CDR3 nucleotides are TGCGCCAGCAGTATCTCCGGGACTAGCGGGAAAGAGCAGTTCTTC.

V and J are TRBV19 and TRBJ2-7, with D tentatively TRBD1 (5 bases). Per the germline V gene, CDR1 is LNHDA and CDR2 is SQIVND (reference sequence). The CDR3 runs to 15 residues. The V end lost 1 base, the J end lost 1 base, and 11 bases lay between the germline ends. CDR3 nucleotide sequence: TGTGCCAGTAGTATAGTTCCCGACAGTTCCTACGAGCAGTACTTC. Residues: CASSIVPDSSYEQYF. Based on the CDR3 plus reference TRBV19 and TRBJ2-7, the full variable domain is DGGITQSPKYLFRKEGQNVTLSCEQNLNHDAMYWYRQDPGQGLRLIYYSQIVNDFQKGDIAEGYSVSREKKESFPLTVTSAQKNPTAFYLCASSIVPDSSYEQYFGPGTRLTVT.

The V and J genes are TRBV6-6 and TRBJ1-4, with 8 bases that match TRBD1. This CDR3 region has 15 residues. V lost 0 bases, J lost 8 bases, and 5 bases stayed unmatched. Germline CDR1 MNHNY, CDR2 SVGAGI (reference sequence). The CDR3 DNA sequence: TGTGCCAGCAGTTACTCGTGGACAGGGTCGGAAAAACTGTTTTTT. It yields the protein CASSYSWTGSEKLFF.

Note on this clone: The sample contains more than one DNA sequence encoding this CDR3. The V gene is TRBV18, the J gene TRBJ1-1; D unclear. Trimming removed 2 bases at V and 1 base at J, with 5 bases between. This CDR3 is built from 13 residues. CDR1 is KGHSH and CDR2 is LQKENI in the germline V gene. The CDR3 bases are TGTGCCAGCTCACCAGCTGGGAACACTGAAGCTTTCTTT. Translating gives CASSPAGNTEAFF.

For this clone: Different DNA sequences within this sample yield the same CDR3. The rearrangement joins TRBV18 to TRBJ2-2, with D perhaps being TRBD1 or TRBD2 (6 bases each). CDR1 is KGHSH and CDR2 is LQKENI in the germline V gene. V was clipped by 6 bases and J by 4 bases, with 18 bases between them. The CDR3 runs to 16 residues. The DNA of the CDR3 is TGTGCCAGCTCGCCCCCGGGACAAGCGGGCACCGGGGAGCTGTTTTTT. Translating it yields CASSPPGQAGTGELFF. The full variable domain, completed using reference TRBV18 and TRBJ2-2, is NAGVMQNPRHLVRRRGQEARLRCSPMKGHSHVYWYRQLPEEGLKFMVYLQKENIIDESGMPKERFSAEFPKEGPSILRIQQVVRGDSAAYFCASSPPGQAGTGELFFGEGSRLTVL.

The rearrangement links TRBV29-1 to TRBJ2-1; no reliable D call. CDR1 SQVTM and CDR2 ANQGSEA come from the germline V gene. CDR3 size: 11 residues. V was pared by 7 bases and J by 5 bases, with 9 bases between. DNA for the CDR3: TGCAGCGCCCCAGGCCACAATGAGCAGTTCTTC. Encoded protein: CSAPGHNEQFF.

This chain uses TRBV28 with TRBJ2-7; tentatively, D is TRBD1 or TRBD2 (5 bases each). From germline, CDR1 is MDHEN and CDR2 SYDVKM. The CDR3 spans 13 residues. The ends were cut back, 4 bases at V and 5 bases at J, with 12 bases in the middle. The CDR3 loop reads CASSSRGPDEQYF. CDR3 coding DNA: TGTGCCAGCAGTTCCCGGGGCCCCGACGAGCAGTACTTC.

The CDR3 bases are TGTGCCAGCAGTCTGGACAGCGATGGCCAGCCCCAGCATTTT. This sequence encodes CASSLDSDGQPQHF. The J gene is TRBJ1-5, the V gene TRBV6-6, with D possibly TRBD1 on 6 matching bases. Germline-derived CDR1 and CDR2 are MNHNY and SVGAGI (reference sequence). The CDR3 has 14 residues. The ends were cut back, 5 bases at V and 7 bases at J, with 15 bases in the middle.

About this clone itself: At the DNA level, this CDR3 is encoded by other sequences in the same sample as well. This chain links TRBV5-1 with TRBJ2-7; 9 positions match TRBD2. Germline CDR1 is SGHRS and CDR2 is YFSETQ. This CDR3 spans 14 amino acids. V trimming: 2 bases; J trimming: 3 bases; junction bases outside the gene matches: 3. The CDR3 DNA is TGCGCCAGCAGCTTCGGTAGCGGGAGCTACGAGCAGTACTTC. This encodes CASSFGSGSYEQYF. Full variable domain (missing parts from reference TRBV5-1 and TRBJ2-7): KAGVTQTPRYLIKTRGQQVTLSCSPISGHRSVSWYQQTPGQGLQFLFEYFSETQRNKGNFPGRFSGRQFSNSRSEMNVSTLELGDSALYLCASSFGSGSYEQYFGPGTRLTVT.